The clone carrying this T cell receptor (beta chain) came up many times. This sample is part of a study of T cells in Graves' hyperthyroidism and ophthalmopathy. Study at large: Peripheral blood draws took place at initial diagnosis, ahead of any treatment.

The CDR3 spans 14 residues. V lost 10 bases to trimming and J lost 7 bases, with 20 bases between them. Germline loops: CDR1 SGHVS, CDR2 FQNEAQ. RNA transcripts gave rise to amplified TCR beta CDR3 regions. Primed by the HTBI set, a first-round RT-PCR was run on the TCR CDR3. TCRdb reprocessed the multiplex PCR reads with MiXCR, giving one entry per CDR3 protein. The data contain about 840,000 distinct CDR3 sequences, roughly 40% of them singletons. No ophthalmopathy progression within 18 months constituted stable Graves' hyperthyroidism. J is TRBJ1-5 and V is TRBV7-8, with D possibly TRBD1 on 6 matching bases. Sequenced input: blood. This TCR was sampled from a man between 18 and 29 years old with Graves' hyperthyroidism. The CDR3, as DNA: TGTGCCATCCGAGATGGGGGCCCGGGACAGCCCCAGCATTTT. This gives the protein CAIRDGGPGQPQHF.